This TCR beta chain was identified during a study of cytomegalovirus exposure and HLA in healthy donors (TCRdb year 2017). For the study in its entirety: An earlier analysis of approximately 640 of the donors reported 276 Gb of sequence data and approximately 110 million unique TCR beta sequences from about 179 million T cells. Every discovery cohort repertoire had been produced on one sequencing platform. Using immunosequencing, the study profiled T cell repertoires from about 650 subjects and related those repertoires to cytomegalovirus serostatus. Donor age, sex, ethnicity and CMV serostatus were compiled alongside the repertoire data. Of the 350 to 400 genotyped donors, approximately 83% fell in the genetic ancestry cluster associated with self-reported Caucasian donors. High-throughput TCR immunosequencing, statistical association of individual TCRs with disease status, and machine learning were combined to predict cytomegalovirus infection status. To study patterns of TCR occurrence, a later analysis re-analyzed previously published TCR beta repertoires from several hundred donors and added high-resolution HLA genotyping. The number of typed donors differed by locus: about 620-640 for A, B, C, DRB1 and DQB1; about 520 for DQA1; over 600 for DPA1; and roughly 470 for DPB1. HLA typing covered class I and class II loci at four-digit resolution. Across about 380 genotyped donors of the cohort, an average of roughly 200,000 unique TCR beta nucleotide sequences per donor were sequenced, and approximately 17% of those sequences were non-productive. A later genetic analysis used genome-wide SNP genotypes for about 65% of the roughly 700 donors, treating that subset as a discovery cohort. Rather than using new phenotypic data, the later analysis identified candidate immune exposures from TCR beta sequences and from how often those sequences occurred across donors. An early release covering 500 to 750 HLA-typed donors comprised about 300 gigabases of sequencing data and 65 million to 100 million unique TCR sequences. To decide whether each TCR beta V gene segment behaved as functional or pseudogenic, an earlier analysis of several hundred of the donors relied on high-throughput TCR beta sequencing. The study aimed to test whether signatures of past pathogen exposure could be identified by cataloging public T cell receptors. Five DR-DQ haplotypes were treated as single units for association and clustering because of strong linkage in the cohort. A separate validation cohort of roughly 130 different subjects was used in addition to the approximately 610-subject first cohort. General study outcomes and caveats: CMV serostatus was the only immune exposure information available for the cohort. A later genetic analysis reported fewer N-insertions in productive TCRs among donors in an Asian-associated ancestry cluster than the roughly 640-donor mean. A further reported finding was that TCR beta sequences accurately predicted the HLA-A and HLA-B alleles for most subjects in the first cohort. In a later analysis, most CMV-associated TCR beta chains were found to appear HLA-restricted, with HLA associations seemingly driven largely by CMV exposure. Presence/absence analyses assumed roughly uniform sequencing depth across donors, an assumption that may not hold. The study listed 164 TCR beta chains as associated with cytomegalovirus. Correlated functional status among segregating V segments might be attributable to linkage disequilibrium, but an unknown experimental factor could not be ruled out. V-gene and J-gene trimming of TCR beta chains was associated with a missense DCLRE1C variant in a later genetic analysis, and the association was replicated in an independent cohort. Only TCR beta chains were sequenced in this cohort, and the absence of alpha or paired-chain data limited detectable features. The authors suggested that the approach could potentially be extended to other disease states and immunological phenotypes. In both the original and validation cohorts, the classifier was reported to diagnose cytomegalovirus status with high specificity and sensitivity. The sequencing pipeline was judged likely to have produced a cluster of highly shared sequence variants as a technical artifact. Most TCR sequences were seen in very few donors, while some public TCRs were found in many individuals. Some IMGT-functional V segments, including TRBV6-2 and TRBV6-3, could not be distinguished by the 87-base-pair reads and were therefore excluded. In vitro tests confirmed that three of the cytomegalovirus-associated TCR beta chains recognize cytomegalovirus antigens. In an earlier analysis of fewer than 750 of the donors, most TCR beta V segments were observed in productive rearrangements about 90% or about 30% of the time, broadly matching IMGT annotations. In a later analysis, around 15,000 TCR beta sequences were associated with specific HLA alleles at a false discovery rate of 0.05. About 15 rarely observed V segments, including chromosome 9 orphons, were excluded from the earlier analysis of just under 600 of the donors because counts were too low. Because some donors lacked HLA typing at each locus, the association tests relied only on the typed subset. According to a later analysis, TCR association rates differed among HLA loci, with DRB1 alleles showing the most associated TCRs and HLA-C alleles showing the fewest. When HLA alleles, especially DR and DQ, strongly co-occurred, attributing TCR associations to individual alleles was difficult. Several of the top co-occurrence clusters appeared to be linked to parvovirus B19, influenza, CMV and Epstein-Barr virus, according to a later analysis. A later analysis found that HLA-associated TCR beta chains were more clonally expanded and had lower generation probabilities than equally common non-associated chains.

Libraries were prepared through the immunoSEQ multiplex PCR assay. For the multiplex PCR, a mixture combining 60 forward primers for TCR Vbeta segments and 13 reverse primers for TCR Jbeta segments was used. A multiplex PCR assay on genomic DNA amplified the CDR3 region of rearranged TCR beta genes. On the Illumina HiSeq System, the amplified TCR beta libraries were sequenced as 87-base-pair reads. The paper's data handling went like this. A later analysis tallied 75 million to 95 million unique TCR beta chains across the 640 or so repertoires, and approximately 12 million of those chains were shared by two or more donors. Raw reads were error-corrected and collapsed into unique sequences with a nearest-neighbor algorithm that merged closely related sequences to remove PCR and sequencing errors. Alignment of CDR3 sequences to IMGT reference sequences was used to assign V, D and J gene segments. For a sequence to be retained, at least a six-nucleotide match to both a V gene segment and a J gene segment was required. Rearrangements were called productive when the CDR3 lacked stop codons and stayed in frame with V and J; all others were non-productive. Following IMGT convention, CDR3 was defined as the stretch from the second conserved V-encoded cysteine up to the conserved J-encoded phenylalanine. In an earlier analysis of roughly 610 of the donors, sequences lacking an unambiguous match to a single V gene segment were excluded. In an earlier analysis of 587 of the donors, V segments were called functional above 56.7% productive rearrangements and were called segregating when the between-donor standard deviation exceeded 5%. A statistical classification framework was built for diagnosing cytomegalovirus status from the catalog of TCR beta chain sequences. In a later analysis, V and J genes were assigned by comparing TCR nucleotide sequences against IMGT/GENE-DB human TR gene sequences. A later analysis assigned CDR3 sequences and most-parsimonious VDJ recombination scenarios with the TCRdist pipeline. In a later analysis, every TCR beta chain was defined by the combination of its CDR3 amino acid sequence and its V-gene family, and reads without a unique V-gene family were dropped. To address suspected cross-contamination and a sequencing artifact, a later analysis removed 592 highly shared, low-generation-probability nucleotide sequences. In a later analysis, a clonal expansion index was calculated for each public chain from normalized within-repertoire ranks of inferred template counts. A later analysis computed generation probabilities with a VDJ recombination model fitted to out-of-frame rearrangements, and checked the results against IGoR. In a later analysis, hypergeometric tests were used to score TCR-TCR, TCR-HLA and TCR-CMV co-occurrence, with a repertoire-size bias correction applied to TCR pairs. A later analysis estimated false discovery rates by permuting HLA or CMV assignments 20 times. A later analysis grouped co-occurring TCRs with DBSCAN, adding TCRdist sequence similarity when clustering within HLA-allele-positive subsets. For co-occurrence clustering, repertoires with fewer than 30,000 or more than 120,000 public chains were excluded, along with a handful of repertoires with anomalous nucleotide sharing. As stored in TCRdb, this immuneACCESS dataset retains in-frame rearrangements with V and J assigned. A fraction of the clones does not appear; measured against another copy, unresolved V genes explain less than half of the discrepancy, and the remainder lacks a known reason. V and J calls and clone size are those listed in that table; D and trimming were worked out from the DNA. The sample's table lists a count of roughly 80,000 clones. Approximately 0.58% of the sample goes to the ten largest clones.

The cohort comprised more than 550 healthy bone marrow donors. All cohort members were sampled while nominally healthy, although unrecorded immune exposures were likely present. The donor was CMV seronegative and was included in the group of under 450 seronegative cohort members. A peripheral blood sample was provided by each donor, and peripheral blood mononuclear cells were used for TCR beta sequencing. Genomic DNA was extracted from the blood cell samples with the Qiagen DNeasy Blood Extraction Kit. On this clone itself: Its specific antigen is unknown.

The CDR3 covers 17 residues, taking in both the cysteine and the phenylalanine. Only CDR3 DNA remains: 51 bases, in frame from the first base. The junction shows trimming of 4 bases on V and 10 bases on J, plus 23 bases between the germline ends. From the germline V gene, CDR1 is SGHTA and CDR2 is FQGNSA. This chain joins TRBV7-2 to TRBJ1-6; the D gene identity is not certain. Sequenced: PBMCs. This TCR came from a man aged 45-65 years in good health and CMV-seronegative. The sequenced DNA: TGTGCCAGCAGCTCCCCGAAGGGAGTCGTACGGGGATCACCCCTCCACTTT. Translation gives CASSSPKGVVRGSPLHF.